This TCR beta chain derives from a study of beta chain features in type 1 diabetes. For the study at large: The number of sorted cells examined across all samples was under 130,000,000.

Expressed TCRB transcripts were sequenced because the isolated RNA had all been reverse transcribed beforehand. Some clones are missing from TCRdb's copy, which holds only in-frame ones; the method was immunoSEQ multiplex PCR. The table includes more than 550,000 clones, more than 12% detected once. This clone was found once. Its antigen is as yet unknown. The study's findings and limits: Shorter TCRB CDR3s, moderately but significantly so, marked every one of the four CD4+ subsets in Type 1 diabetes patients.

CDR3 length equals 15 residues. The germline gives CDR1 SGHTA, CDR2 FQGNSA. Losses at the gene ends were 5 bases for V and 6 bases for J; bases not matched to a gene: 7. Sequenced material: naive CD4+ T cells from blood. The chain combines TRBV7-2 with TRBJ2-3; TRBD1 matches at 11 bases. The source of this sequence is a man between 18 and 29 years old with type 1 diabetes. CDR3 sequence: CASSGGQGVFDTQYF. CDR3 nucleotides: TGTGCCAGCAGCGGGGGACAGGGGGTCTTCGATACGCAGTATTTT.